Sequencing of this T cell receptor beta chain was carried out in a study of blood T cell repertoires in COVID-19. For the study at large: The United States, Italy and Spain supplied acute and convalescent COVID-19 samples. Sources were T cells, B-cell-depleted T cells, or PBMCs; the material itself was cDNA or gDNA.

Per the original methods: Using reference gene primer amplification, nucleated cell counts were estimated. The protocol was immunoSEQ multiplex PCR, while the TCRdb copy is restricted to in-frame clones and leaves out a portion. V and J calls and clone size are copied from that table; D and trimming were computed from the DNA. The repertoire includes under 250,000 clones, 84% of them detected once, and 4.5% to 5.5% sits in the top ten. CDR1 and CDR2 from the germline V gene are LGHNA and YNFKEQ. The CDR3 extends over 15 amino acids. Trimming removed 0 bases from V and 4 bases from J; junction bases left unmatched: 4.

This clonotype was obtained from a woman aged 55-70 years who had recovered from COVID-19. Specimen: peripheral blood. This chain connects TRBV4-2 to TRBJ1-1, with TRBD1 matching over 8 bases. CDR3 amino acids: CASSQDPGQGTEAFF. CDR3 nucleotide sequence: TGTGCCAGCAGCCAAGATCCAGGACAGGGCACTGAAGCTTTCTTT.